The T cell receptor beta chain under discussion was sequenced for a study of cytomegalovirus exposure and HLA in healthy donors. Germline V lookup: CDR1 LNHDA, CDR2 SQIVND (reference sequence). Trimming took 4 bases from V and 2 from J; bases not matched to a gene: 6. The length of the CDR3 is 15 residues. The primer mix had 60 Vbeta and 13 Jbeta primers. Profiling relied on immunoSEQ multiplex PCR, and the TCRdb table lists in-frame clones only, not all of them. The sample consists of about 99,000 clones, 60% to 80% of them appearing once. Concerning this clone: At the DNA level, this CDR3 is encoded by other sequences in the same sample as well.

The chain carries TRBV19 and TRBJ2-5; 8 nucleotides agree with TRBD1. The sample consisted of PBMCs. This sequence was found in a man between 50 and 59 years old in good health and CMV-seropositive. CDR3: CASSTGDRQQETQYF. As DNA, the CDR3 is TGTGCCAGTAGTACCGGGGACAGGCAGCAAGAGACCCAGTACTTC.